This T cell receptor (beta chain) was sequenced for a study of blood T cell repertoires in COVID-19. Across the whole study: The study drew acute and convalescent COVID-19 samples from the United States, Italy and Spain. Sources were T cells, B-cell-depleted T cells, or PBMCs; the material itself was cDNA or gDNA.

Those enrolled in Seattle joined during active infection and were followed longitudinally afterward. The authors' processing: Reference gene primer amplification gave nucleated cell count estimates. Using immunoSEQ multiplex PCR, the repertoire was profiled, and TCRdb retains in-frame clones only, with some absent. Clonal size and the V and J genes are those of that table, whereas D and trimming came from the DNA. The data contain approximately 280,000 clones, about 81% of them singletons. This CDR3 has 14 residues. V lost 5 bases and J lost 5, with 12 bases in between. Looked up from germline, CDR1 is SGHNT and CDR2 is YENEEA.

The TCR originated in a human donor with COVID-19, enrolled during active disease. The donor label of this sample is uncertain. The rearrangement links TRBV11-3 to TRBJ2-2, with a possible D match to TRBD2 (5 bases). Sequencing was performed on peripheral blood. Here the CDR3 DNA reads TGTGCCAGCAGCCACGAGGGTGGGACCGGGGAGCTGTTTTTT. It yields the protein CASSHEGGTGELFF.